A single sample is the source of the 21 T cell receptor beta chains below, sequenced in a study of tissue T cells after allogeneic stem cell transplantation. Profiled with immunoSEQ multiplex PCR; TCRdb holds only in-frame clones, not every one. There are several thousand clones in the sample; roughly 44% occur only once, and under 15% lies in the top ten. As for time point: mouse harvest day 14 after allogeneic transplant. The graft held 10^6 splenic CD5+ T cells and 10^7 T-cell-depleted bone marrow cells. Sequencing input: gut tissue. Source of these receptors: a female BALB/c mouse given C57BL/6 T cells with graft-versus-host disease after an allogeneic hematopoietic cell transplant.

About this clone itself: These gene names are mouse names. Partial CDR3 DNA: TGTGCCAGCAGCTTAGTCACTGGGGGGTATGAACAGTAC. It yields the protein CASSLVTGGYEQY. The complete CDR3 protein is CASSLVTGGYEQYF. The chain employs TRBV3 and TRBJ2-7; TRBD2 matches at 9 bases. Sequencing ends 1 residue short of the CDR3 end; the germline J gene provides the rest. CDR3 length: 14 residues. Trimming at V came to 1 base and at J to 4 bases, leaving 2 bases not matched to a gene. Per the germline V gene, CDR1 is SNHLY and CDR2 is FYNGKV (reference sequence).

A note on this clone: The gene names here belong to mouse. The read halts 1 residue ahead of the CDR3 end, with the missing end drawn from the germline J gene. The rearrangement uses TRBV16 and TRBJ2-7; 8 nucleotides line up with TRBD1. This CDR3 comprises 14 residues. V lost 2 bases and J lost 2; bases outside the gene matches: 2. CDR1 is SGHSA and CDR2 is FRNQAP in the germline V gene. This chain's CDR3 is CASSLQGATYEQYF. CDR3 DNA (partial): TGTGCAAGCAGCTTACAGGGGGCGACCTATGAACAGTAC. Based on the CDR3 plus reference TRBV16 and TRBJ2-7, the full variable domain is NAGVIQTPRHKVTGKGQEATLWCEPISGHSAVFWYRQTIVQGLEFLTYFRNQAPIDDSGMPKERFSAQMPNQSHSTLKIQSTQPQDSAVYLCASSLQGATYEQYFGPGTRLTVL.

This clone was seen a few times. Gene names follow the mouse nomenclature. The read halts 1 residue ahead of the CDR3 end, with the missing end drawn from the germline J gene. The chain links TRBV3 to TRBJ2-2; 12 nucleotides align to TRBD1. CDR1 and CDR2 from the germline V gene are SNHLY and FYNGKV (reference sequence). V dropped 7 bases and J dropped 3; count of bases not matched to a gene: 6. The CDR3 contains 16 residues. The part of the CDR3 DNA that was read is TGTGCCAGCAACCGGGACAGGGGGCAGGACACCGGGCAGCTCTAC. Its translation: CASNRDRGQDTGQLY. The full CDR3 reads CASNRDRGQDTGQLYF.

This clone was observed a few times. The gene symbols are mouse symbols. The sequence runs out 1 residue before the end of the CDR3; the remainder is reconstructed from the germline J gene. The V gene is TRBV23, the J gene TRBJ2-7; TRBD1 reflects the table's D call only, with no check against the DNA. CDR1 KGHTA and CDR2 FQNQQP come from the germline V gene. The CDR3 contains 13 residues. CDR3 DNA, as far as it was read: TGCTCCAGCAGTCAATCGAGGGGTTATGAACAGTAC. This encodes CSSSQSRGYEQY. The full CDR3 protein reads CSSSQSRGYEQYF. Looking up the rest from reference TRBV23 and TRBJ2-7 gives the full variable domain: DAAVTQKPRYLIKMKGQEAEMKCIPEKGHTAVFWYQQKQSKELKFLIYFQNQQPLDQIDMVKERFSAVCPSSSLCSLGIRTCEAEDSALYLCSSSQSRGYEQYFGPGTRLTVL.

This clone was counted between two and nine times. Gene names and germline match the mouse. The read stops 1 residue short of the end of the CDR3; the missing end is completed from the germline J gene. The chain carries TRBV5 and TRBJ2-7, with 13 bases that match TRBD2. V gave up 0 bases and J gave up 2 bases; unmatched junction bases: 1. Germline CDR1 LGHNA, CDR2 YNLKQL (reference sequence). The length of the CDR3 is 16 residues. CDR3 DNA (partial): TGTGCCAGCAGCCAAGAGGACTGGGGGGGCGCCTATGAACAGTAC. Its translation is CASSQEDWGGAYEQY. The whole CDR3 sequence reads CASSQEDWGGAYEQYF.

The table lists this clone with a few counts. The germline and genes are mouse ones. The sequence runs out 1 residue before the end of the CDR3; the remainder is reconstructed from the germline J gene. V usage is TRBV5 and J usage is TRBJ2-2; weak D call: TRBD2 (7 bases). The CDR3 length is 16 residues. Germline CDR1 LGHNA, CDR2 YNLKQL (reference sequence). Trimming pared 1 base from V and 4 bases from J, leaving 13 bases between. CDR3 loop: CASSQAGGASTGQLYF. The sequenced part of the CDR3 DNA is TGTGCCAGCAGCCAAGCGGGGGGCGCGAGCACCGGGCAGCTCTAC.

To note about this clone: Germline and genes here are mouse. With the read ending 1 residue before the CDR3 end, the germline J gene is used to fill in that end. The V and J genes are TRBV16 and TRBJ1-1; 10 nucleotides align to TRBD1. V gave up 5 bases and J gave up 10 bases; unmatched junction bases: 4. Per germline, CDR1 SGHSA and CDR2 FRNQAP. This CDR3 has 12 amino acids. The chain's CDR3 is CASSRDRGAVFF. The sequenced CDR3 bases are TGTGCAAGCAGCCGGGACAGGGGTGCAGTCTTC.

About this clone itself: Gene names and germline refer to mouse. Read coverage stops 1 residue before the CDR3 terminus; the germline J gene supplies the remainder. This rearrangement joins TRBV3 to TRBJ1-4; no clear D gene. The germline gives CDR1 SNHLY, CDR2 FYNGKV (reference sequence). V dropped 6 bases and J dropped 0 bases, with 11 bases sitting between them. The CDR3 is 15 amino acids. The covered CDR3 bases are TGTGCCAGCAGGCAGACGGCCTTTTCCAACGAAAGATTATTT. Amino acids: CASRQTAFSNERLF. In full, the CDR3 reads CASRQTAFSNERLFF.

About this clone: Any gene name here is a mouse gene name. The read gets to within 1 residue of the CDR3 end, and the germline J gene fills in the rest. The J gene is TRBJ2-3, the V gene TRBV26; D is ambiguous. Trimming took 4 bases from V and 0 from J, leaving 8 bases between them. Germline V gives CDR1 KGHPV, CDR2 FQNQEV (reference sequence). CDR3 size: 14 residues. CDR3 DNA, as far as it was read: TGTGCCAGCAGTCAGACAATTAGTGCAGAAACGCTGTAT. Translation: CASSQTISAETLY. The whole CDR3 region reads CASSQTISAETLYF.

Concerning this clone: Gene names follow the mouse nomenclature. Read data end 1 residue before the CDR3 end; the end is taken from the germline J gene. The chain recombines TRBV2 with TRBJ2-7; the match to TRBD2 covers 10 bases. V dropped 4 bases and J dropped 0; count of bases not matched to a gene: 6. The V gene's germline CDR1 is LGHNA and CDR2 YSYQKL. The CDR3 length is 16 residues. The CDR3 loop reads CASSPLGGARSYEQYF. The CDR3 bases that were read are TGTGCCAGCAGCCCACTGGGGGGGGCGCGCTCCTATGAACAGTAC.

This clone was recorded a few times. Mouse gene names and germline throughout. Sequencing ends 1 residue short of the CDR3 end; the germline J gene provides the rest. The gene calls are TRBV3 and TRBJ1-4; a possible D gene is TRBD1 (6 bases). The CDR3 has 15 amino acids. Trimming stripped 2 bases from V and 4 bases from J, with 11 bases between. Germline loops: CDR1 SNHLY, CDR2 FYNGKV (reference sequence). This CDR3 is CASSLTGQNNERLFF. The CDR3 bases that were read are TGTGCCAGCAGCTTAACGGGACAAAACAACGAAAGATTATTT.

With respect to this clone: Gene names refer to mouse genes. Read coverage stops 1 residue before the CDR3 terminus; the germline J gene supplies the remainder. The rearrangement uses TRBV13-2 and TRBJ1-4, with unresolved D. The V gene's germline CDR1 is NNHNN and CDR2 SYGAGS (reference sequence). With 0 bases removed from V and 0 bases from J, the gap between germline ends came to 6 bases. The CDR3 runs to 15 residues. Partial CDR3 DNA: TGTGCCAGCGGTGATGCACCATTTTCCAACGAAAGATTATTT. It codes for CASGDAPFSNERLF. The full CDR3 protein reads CASGDAPFSNERLFF.

In the case of this clone: Here the gene names and germline are mouse. The CDR3 end falls 1 residue outside the read, so it is completed with the germline J gene. The rearrangement uses TRBV1 and TRBJ2-4, with D possibly TRBD1 on 6 matching bases. The V and J ends lost 0 bases and 3 bases respectively, with 7 bases between them. The CDR3 sequence is 14 residues long. Germline-derived CDR1 and CDR2 are NSQYPW and LRSPGD (reference sequence). The CDR3 protein is CTCSADRGQNTLYF. CDR3 DNA, as far as it was read: TGCACCTGCAGTGCAGACAGGGGACAAAACACCTTGTAC. Complete variable domain (other parts from reference TRBV1 and TRBJ2-4): VTLLEQNPRWRLVPRGQAVNLRCILKNSQYPWMSWYQQDLQKQLQWLFTLRSPGDKEVKSLPGADYLATRVTDTELRLQVANMSQGRTLYCTCSADRGQNTLYFGAGTRLSVL.

A remark on this clone: Germline and genes here are mouse. The observed sequence ends 1 residue before the CDR3 terminus, with the missing tail filled in from the germline J gene. J is TRBJ1-6 and V is TRBV16, with D maybe TRBD1 (6 bases). TRBJ1-6 belongs to the ORF category, with a function that is uncertain. This CDR3 has 15 residues. Germline V lookup: CDR1 SGHSA, CDR2 FRNQAP. V was trimmed by 1 base and J by 8 bases, leaving 12 bases between them. The CDR3 loop reads CASSLAGGAYSPLYF. The sequenced part of the CDR3 DNA is TGTGCAAGCAGCTTAGCGGGGGGCGCGTATTCGCCCCTCTAC.

This clone was recorded only once. Genes and germline are mouse. The read ends 1 residue before the CDR3 terminus; that terminus is restored from the germline J gene. The chain links TRBV15 to TRBJ1-2; TRBD1 matches at 8 bases. The germline CDR1 and CDR2 sequences are SGHND and FRSKSL. With 6 bases clipped from V and 1 base from J, the junction kept 4 bases outside the gene matches. The length of the CDR3 is 14 residues. CDR3 residues: CASSLDRGNSDYTF. CDR3 bases read: TGTGCCAGCAGCCTCGACAGGGGAAACTCCGACTACACC.

There are a few counts of this clone. Gene names and germline refer to mouse. The observed sequence ends 1 residue before the CDR3 terminus, with the missing tail filled in from the germline J gene. This sequence joins TRBV31 and TRBJ2-7; 9 bases line up with TRBD2. Looked up from germline, CDR1 is GKSSPN and CDR2 is SITVG. The length of the CDR3 is 14 residues. The V and J ends lost 2 bases and 0 bases, in that order; junction bases with no gene match: 2. The part of the CDR3 DNA that was read is TGTGCCTGGAGTGACTGGGGGTTCTCCTATGAACAGTAC. It yields the protein CAWSDWGFSYEQY. From start to end, the CDR3 is CAWSDWGFSYEQYF.

This clone is deemed medium-sized. Mouse gene names apply. With the read ending 1 residue before the CDR3 end, the germline J gene is used to fill in that end. This chain connects TRBV13-3 to TRBJ1-4; D not resolved. The CDR3 has 14 amino acids. Germline lookup yields CDR1 NNHDY and CDR2 SYVADS. Between the trimmed V and J ends, which lost 2 bases and 5 bases, there was a span of 10 bases. The CDR3 DNA, read in part, is TGTGCCAGCAGTGAGCGACATACGAACGAAAGATTATTT. Amino acids: CASSERHTNERLF. The entire CDR3 sequence reads CASSERHTNERLFF.

This clone was detected only a few times. Gene names are the mouse ones. The read stops 1 residue short of the end of the CDR3; the missing end is completed from the germline J gene. This chain connects TRBV26 to TRBJ2-7; 9 nucleotides line up with TRBD2. V shed 3 bases, J shed 2 bases, and the junction held 2 bases outside the gene matches. From germline, CDR1 is KGHPV and CDR2 FQNQEV (reference sequence). The CDR3 runs to 14 residues. The CDR3 bases that were read are TGTGCCAGCAGTCTTCTGGGGGGGGCCTATGAACAGTAC. As protein: CASSLLGGAYEQY. The whole CDR3 is CASSLLGGAYEQYF.

Turning to this clone: Gene names follow the mouse nomenclature. The CDR3 end is not reached by the read, which stops 1 residue before it; the germline J gene fills it in. This chain links TRBV3 with TRBJ2-2; the D is unclear. Trimming stripped 2 bases from V and 3 bases from J, with 4 bases between. The CDR3 length is 13 residues. CDR1 SNHLY and CDR2 FYNGKV come from the germline V gene (reference sequence). CDR3 DNA, as far as it was read: TGTGCCAGCAGCTTACAGGACACCGGGCAGCTCTAC. It translates to CASSLQDTGQLY. The full CDR3 protein reads CASSLQDTGQLYF.

This clone is medium-sized by share. These gene names are mouse names. The DNA ends 1 residue before the CDR3 does, and the rest of the CDR3 is filled in from the germline J gene. V and J are TRBV12-2 and TRBJ2-4; 7 bases map to TRBD1. The CDR3 contains 14 residues. V lost 0 bases to trimming and J lost 4 bases; unmatched junction nucleotides: 3. Germline CDR1 SGHLS, CDR2 HYDKME. This chain's CDR3 is CASSLGGQKNTLYF. The sequenced part of the CDR3 DNA is TGTGCCAGCTCTCTCGGGGGACAGAAAAACACCTTGTAC.

As to this clone: The listed genes are named as in mouse. The CDR3 extends 1 residue past the end of the read, so its final part is completed from the germline J gene. V is TRBV12-1 and J is TRBJ1-5; D ambiguous. CDR1 and CDR2 (germline): SGHSN, HYEKVE. Trimming cost V 2 bases and J 4 bases, with 5 bases left between them. The CDR3 spans 12 residues. CDR3 protein: CASSRPNQAPLF. CDR3 DNA (partial): TGTGCCAGCTCTCGTCCAAACCAGGCTCCGCTT.